The clone carrying this T cell receptor beta chain appeared once. Its antigen is unknown. Between the trimmed V and J ends, which lost 4 bases and 5 bases, there was a span of 20 bases. CDR3 size: 16 residues. Germline V CDR1 and CDR2: SEHNR, FQNEAQ (reference sequence). This table comes from immunoSEQ multiplex PCR, and its TCRdb copy is limited to in-frame clones, with some not included. The profile shows around 60,000 clones, roughly 80% of them singletons. The data belong to a study of a mutant IDH1 vaccine in newly diagnosed glioma. This sample's time point: week 35, safety follow-up. Each dose of the vaccine consisted of 300 ug of mutant IDH1 20-mer peptide, with topical imiquimod. Study-wide results and caveats: It was about 95% of patients that developed vaccine-induced immune responses.

The receptor was derived from a man aged 25 to 45 with glioma. Sequencing used PBMCs, obtained from a glioma patient whose treatment included an IDH1 peptide vaccine. J is TRBJ2-5 and V is TRBV7-9, with TRBD1 as a possible D gene (6 bases). The CDR3 sequence is CASSSYGWGPEETQYF. The CDR3 DNA reads TGTGCCAGCAGCTCTTATGGTTGGGGGCCGGAGGAGACCCAGTACTTC.